Below, one TCR beta chain is given with its context. This record comes from a study of regulatory T cells in long-lasting Graves disease. About the study: With positive TSH receptor antibodies and over 5 years of antithyroid drugs, Graves' disease was considered persistent.

CDR3-region Arm-PCR and iRepertoire HTBI primers produced the TCR beta libraries. One entry per CDR3 protein, called by TCRdb with MiXCR from the multiplex PCR reads. The repertoire holds 400,000 to 500,000 distinct CDR3 sequences, 20% to 25% seen once, with 6.5% to 10% in the top ten. This CDR3 comprises 15 residues. Per germline, CDR1 KGHSY and CDR2 FQNENV. The germline V and J ends were trimmed by 4 bases and 4 bases, with 14 bases remaining between them. Time point described: persistent/refractory GD, antithyroid drugs over 5 years with positive TRAb. PBMC RNA served as the TCR library source. The sequences come from peripheral blood mononuclear cells (PBMCs), collected when the disease was refractory, from a patient treated with antithyroid drugs. This sequence originates from a female donor with Graves disease. This sequence joins TRBV16 and TRBJ2-4, with a tentative D call TRBD2 (6 bases). For the CDR3, the DNA is TGTGCCAGCAGCCTATGGCGGGATGGGAAAAACATTCAGTACTTC. Translated, it gives CASSLWRDGKNIQYF.